The source of this T cell receptor beta chain is a study of control samples from healthy donors and cancer patients. This table comes from immunoSEQ multiplex PCR, and its TCRdb copy is limited to in-frame clones, with some not included. This sample has about 150,000 clones, with more than 85% found just once. Trimming cost V 2 bases and J 0 bases, with 11 bases left between them. The CDR3 is 15 residues long. Looked up from germline, CDR1 is MNHNS and CDR2 is SASEGT. The sequenced sample was blood. J is TRBJ2-7 and V is TRBV6-1; tentative D call: TRBD1 (6 bases). The receptor was isolated from a man over 45 in good health. The CDR3 is CASSEQGQPSYEQYF. The CDR3 DNA follows: TGTGCCAGCAGTGAACAAGGACAGCCCTCCTACGAGCAGTACTTC.